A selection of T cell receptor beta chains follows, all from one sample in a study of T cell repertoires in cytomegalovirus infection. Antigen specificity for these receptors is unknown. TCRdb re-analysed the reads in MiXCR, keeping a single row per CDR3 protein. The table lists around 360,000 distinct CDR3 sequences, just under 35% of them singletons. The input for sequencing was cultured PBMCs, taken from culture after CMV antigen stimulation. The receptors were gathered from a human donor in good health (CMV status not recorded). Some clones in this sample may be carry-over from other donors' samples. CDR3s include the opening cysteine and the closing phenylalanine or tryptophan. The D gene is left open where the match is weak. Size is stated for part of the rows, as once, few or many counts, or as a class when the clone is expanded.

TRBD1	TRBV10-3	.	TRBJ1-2	TGTGCCTTCAGCCTAGGACAGGTTAACTATGGCTACACCTTC	CAFSLGQVNYGYTF
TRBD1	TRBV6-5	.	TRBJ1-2	TGTGCCAGCAGGAGGGAACAGGGGAGGGGCTATGGCTACACCTTC	CASRREQGRGYGYTF
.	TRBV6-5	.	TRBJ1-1	TGTGCCAGCAGTTACTCGCTTAATGAAGCTTTCTTT	CASSYSLNEAFF
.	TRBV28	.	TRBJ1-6	TGTGCCAGCCTCCCCGGTGAACTCTATAATTCACCCCTCCACTTT	CASLPGELYNSPLHF
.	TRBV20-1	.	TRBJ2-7	TGCAGTGCGCCGACTGGTCCCTACGAGCAGTACTTC	CSAPTGPYEQYF
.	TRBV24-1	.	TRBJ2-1	TGTGCCACCAGTTGGCCAGGGGCCAGGAATGAGCAGTTCTTC	CATSWPGARNEQFF
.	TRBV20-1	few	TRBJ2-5	TGCAGTGCCACCTCCCGGCCAGGGTGGCAAGAGACCCAGTACTTC	CSATSRPGWQETQYF
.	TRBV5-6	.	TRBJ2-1	TGTGCCAGCAGCTTGGTGGGCCGAACGAATGAGCAGTTCTTC	CASSLVGRTNEQFF
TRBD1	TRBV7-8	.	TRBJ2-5	TGTGCCAGCAGCCCTAGACCGGGACAGGGGGCGCGGCCGGGAGAGACCCAGTACTTC	CASSPRPGQGARPGETQYF
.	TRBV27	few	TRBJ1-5	TGTGCCAGCAGTTGGGCGGCCAATCAGCCCCAGCATTTT	CASSWAANQPQHF
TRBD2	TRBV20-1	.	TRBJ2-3	TGCAGTGCTAGAGTGGCTAGCGGCCACAACACGTATTTT	CSARVASGHNTYF
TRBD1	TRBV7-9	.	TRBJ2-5	TGTGCCAGCAGCCCACGTTGGGACAGGGAGTTCCAAGAGACCCAGTACTTC	CASSPRWDREFQETQYF
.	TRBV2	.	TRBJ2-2	TGTGCCAGCAGACCGGGACCCAACACCGGGGAGCTGTTTTTT	CASRPGPNTGELFF
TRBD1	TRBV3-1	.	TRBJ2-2	TGTGCCAGCAGTCTTGGGACAGGGGACGGGGAGCTGTTTTTT	CASSLGTGDGELFF
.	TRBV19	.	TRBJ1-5	TGTGCCAGCCAGACAACAGGTTACAATCAGCCCCAGCATTTT	CASQTTGYNQPQHF
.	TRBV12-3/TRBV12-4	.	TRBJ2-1	TGTGCCAGCATCAAGAATGTGGGAGGATCCTACAATGAGCAGTTCTTC	CASIKNVGGSYNEQFF
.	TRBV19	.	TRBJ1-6	TGTGCCAGTAGTGTCGCCGATTCACCCCTCCACTTT	CASSVADSPLHF
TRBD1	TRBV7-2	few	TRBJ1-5	TGTGCCAGCAGCTTAGTGGACAGGGCTAAGAGCAATCAGCCCCAGCATTTT	CASSLVDRAKSNQPQHF
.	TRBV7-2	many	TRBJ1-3	TGTGCCAGCAGCATTGACGCGACGTCGAACTCTGGAAACACCATATATTTT	CASSIDATSNSGNTIYF
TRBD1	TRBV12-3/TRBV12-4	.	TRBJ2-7	TGTGCCAGCAGTTTTCGACAGGGTGGGGAGCAGTACTTC	CASSFRQGGEQYF
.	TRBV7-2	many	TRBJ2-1	TGTGCCAGCAGCTTAGTCCCTAGCCCCAACAATGAGCAGTTCTTC	CASSLVPSPNNEQFF
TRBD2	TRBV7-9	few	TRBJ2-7	TGTGCCAGCACGTCAGCGGGAGACCGCGAGCAGTACTTC	CASTSAGDREQYF
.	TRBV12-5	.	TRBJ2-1	TGTGCTAGTGGTTTGGACTACGGGAATGAGCAGTTCTTC	CASGLDYGNEQFF
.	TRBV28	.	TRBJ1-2	TGTGCCAGCAGTGGGGCACGTAACTATGGCTACACCTTC	CASSGARNYGYTF
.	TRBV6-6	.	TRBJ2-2	TGTGCCAGCAGTTACGGGGTCGCGAACACCGGGGAGCTGTTTTTT	CASSYGVANTGELFF
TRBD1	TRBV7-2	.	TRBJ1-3	TGTGCCAGCAGCCTGAGACAGGGGGCGGTTGGAAACACCATATATTTT	CASSLRQGAVGNTIYF
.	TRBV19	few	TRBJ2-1	TGTGCCAGTAGTATCTCGGACTGGACCTACAATGAGCAGTTCTTC	CASSISDWTYNEQFF
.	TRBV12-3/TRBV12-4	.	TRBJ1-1	TGTGCCAGCACCTCGAGAAGGAACACTGAAGCTTTCTTT	CASTSRRNTEAFF
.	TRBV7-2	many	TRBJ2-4	TGTGCCAGCAGATCGTCCCGGGAGACCGGAAACATTCAGTACTTC	CASRSSRETGNIQYF
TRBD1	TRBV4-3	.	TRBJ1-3	TGCGCCAGCAGCCAGGGACAGGGGGCCTCTGGAAACACCATATATTTT	CASSQGQGASGNTIYF
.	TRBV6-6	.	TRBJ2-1	TGTGCCAGCAGTTACTCTGGGCAGGGAGAGCAGTTCTTC	CASSYSGQGEQFF
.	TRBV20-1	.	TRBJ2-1	TGCAGTGCTAGAGATACGGCGGGGCCACGGGTACTTGAGCAGTTCTTC	CSARDTAGPRVLEQFF
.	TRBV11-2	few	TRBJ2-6	TGTGCCAGCAGCTCATTTGTGACAGCCTCTGGGGCCAACGTCCTGACTTTC	CASSSFVTASGANVLTF
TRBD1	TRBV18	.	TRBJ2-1	TGTGCCAGCTCGGCCGGGACAGGGGGCCTAAATGAGCAGTTCTTC	CASSAGTGGLNEQFF
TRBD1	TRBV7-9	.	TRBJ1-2	TGTGCCAGCAGCTTAGATACCCTGCGGGACAGCGTAGGTGGCTACACCTTC	CASSLDTLRDSVGGYTF
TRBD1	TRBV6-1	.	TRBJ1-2	TGTGCCAGCAGACCGACAGGGGTTGCAGGTGGCTACACCTTC	CASRPTGVAGGYTF
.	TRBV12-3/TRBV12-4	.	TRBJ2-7	TGTGCCAGCACCAGGGACACCGGCTCCTACGAGCAGTACTTC	CASTRDTGSYEQYF
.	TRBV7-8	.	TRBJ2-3	TGTGCCAGCAGCTTAGGTGCGGTTCGAGATACGCAGTATTTT	CASSLGAVRDTQYF
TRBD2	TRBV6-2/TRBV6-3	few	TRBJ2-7	TGTGCCAGCAGTTACAAGGGACTAGCGGCCTACGAGCAGTACTTC	CASSYKGLAAYEQYF
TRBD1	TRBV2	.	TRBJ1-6	TGTGCCAGCAGAACCGGGACAGCTAATTCACCCCTCCACTTT	CASRTGTANSPLHF
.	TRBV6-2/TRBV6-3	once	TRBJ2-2	TGTGCCAGCACGGATCGACGACGGAAAAACACCGGGGAGCTGTTTTTT	CASTDRRRKNTGELFF
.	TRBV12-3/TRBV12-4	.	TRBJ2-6	TGTGCCAGCACCCTATACTCCCCTGGGGCCAACGTCCTGACTTTC	CASTLYSPGANVLTF
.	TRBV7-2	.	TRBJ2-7	TGTGCCAGCAGCCCTAACTACGAGCAGTACTTC	CASSPNYEQYF
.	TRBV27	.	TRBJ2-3	TGTGCCAGCAGTTCTCCAGGGCACTTCACAGATACGCAGTATTTT	CASSSPGHFTDTQYF
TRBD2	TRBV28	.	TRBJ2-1	TGTGCCAGCAGTCCAGGGCTAGCGGCGACCTACAATGAGCAGTTCTTC	CASSPGLAATYNEQFF
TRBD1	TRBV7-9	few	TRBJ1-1	TGTGCCAGTCTCGGACAGGTTAACACTGAAGCTTTCTTT	CASLGQVNTEAFF
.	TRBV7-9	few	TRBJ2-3	TGTGCCAGCAGCTTAGTCGGTAGGTCTTTCTTGGATACGCAGTATTTT	CASSLVGRSFLDTQYF
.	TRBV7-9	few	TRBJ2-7	TGTGCCAGCAGCGCTACCATAGACTACGAGCAGTACTTC	CASSATIDYEQYF
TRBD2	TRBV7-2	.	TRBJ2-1	TGTGCCAGCAGCTCCCCGGCTAGCGGGGCCTACAATGAGCAGTTCTTC	CASSSPASGAYNEQFF
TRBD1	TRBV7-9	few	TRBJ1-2	TGTGCCAGCACCATTTCTCGGCAGGGGGGCCACTATGGCTACACCTTC	CASTISRQGGHYGYTF
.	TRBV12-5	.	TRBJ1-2	TGTGCTAGTGGTTCCCCCCAGGCAGGGCACTATGGCTACACCTTC	CASGSPQAGHYGYTF
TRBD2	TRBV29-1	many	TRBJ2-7	TGCAGCGCTTCGATTAGCGGGCCTTCCTACGAGCAGTACTTC	CSASISGPSYEQYF